The sequence of this TCR beta chain was determined in a study of T cells in Graves' hyperthyroidism and ophthalmopathy. Study in general: Sampling of peripheral blood happened at initial diagnosis, prior to any treatment.

Amplification of TCR beta CDR3 regions used RNA as the template. First-round RT-PCR targeting the TCR CDR3 was performed with the HTBI primer set. TCRdb recomputed calls from the multiplex PCR reads with MiXCR, one row per CDR3 protein. The data contain roughly 720,000 distinct CDR3 sequences, 17% of them singletons. Trimming removed 5 bases from V and 5 bases from J, with 18 bases in between. The length of the CDR3 is 15 residues. Germline V gene sequence: CDR1 LNHDA, CDR2 SQIVND (reference sequence). The chain recombines TRBV19 with TRBJ1-2, with D uncertain. This clonotype was obtained from a man aged 50-59 years with Graves' hyperthyroidism. The sample comprised blood. The CDR3, as DNA: TGTGCCAGTAGTGGGAGGGCAGACGCGCGATATGGCTACACCTTC. Amino acid sequence: CASSGRADARYGYTF.